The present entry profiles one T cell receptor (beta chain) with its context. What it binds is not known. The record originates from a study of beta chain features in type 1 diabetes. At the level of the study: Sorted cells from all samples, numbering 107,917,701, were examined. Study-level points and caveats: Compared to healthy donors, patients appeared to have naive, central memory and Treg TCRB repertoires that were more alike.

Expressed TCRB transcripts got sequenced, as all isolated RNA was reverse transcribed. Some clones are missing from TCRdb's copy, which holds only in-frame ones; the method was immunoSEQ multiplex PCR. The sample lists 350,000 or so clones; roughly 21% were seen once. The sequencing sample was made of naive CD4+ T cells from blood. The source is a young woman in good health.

CDR3 residues: CASSSGRGEIQETQYF. As DNA, the CDR3 is TGTGCCAGCAGCAGCGGTCGGGGGGAAATCCAGGAGACCCAGTACTTC. The chain joins TRBV4-2 to TRBJ2-5; 7 nucleotides line up with TRBD2. This CDR3 has 16 residues. Germline assignment: CDR1 LGHNA and CDR2 YNFKEQ. After removal of 5 bases from V and 5 bases from J, the junction contained 14 bases not matched to a gene.